Each of the 2 T cell receptor beta chains below was sequenced from the same sample in a study of long-term antiretroviral therapy in people with HIV. Sequencing relied on immunoSEQ assay v3.0, run at survey level. The assay was immunoSEQ multiplex PCR, and TCRdb's table has in-frame clones only and misses some. The table has roughly 7,800 clones, around 79% seen once. The sample here was unsorted PBMCs, taken 0.1 years after starting antiretroviral therapy. The receptors originated from a man in his forties or fifties with HIV.

The rearrangement uses TRBV4-1 and TRBJ2-1; the match to TRBD2 covers 11 bases. V shed 3 bases, J shed 9 bases, and the junction held 7 bases outside the gene matches. Germline values: CDR1 MGHRA, CDR2 YSYEKL. This CDR3 comprises 15 residues. CDR3 in DNA: TGCGCCAGCAGCCAGGGAACTAGCGGGGGTGGTGAGCAGTTCTTC. It yields the protein CASSQGTSGGGEQFF.

The chain employs TRBV5-1 and TRBJ2-7; the D call may be TRBD1 or TRBD2 (5 bases each). Germline CDR1 reads SGHRS; CDR2 reads YFSETQ. V lost 1 base to trimming and J lost 5 bases, with 10 bases between them. The CDR3 has 13 residues. CDR3 residues: CASSLPGSDEQYF. The CDR3 DNA reads TGCGCCAGCAGCTTGCCAGGGAGTGACGAGCAGTACTTC.